The 14 T cell receptor beta chains below all came from one sample that was sequenced in a study of T cells expressing NK-cell markers (dated by TCRdb to about 2020). Library preparation was by 5' RACE. Sequencing was performed on an Illumina HiSeq 2000. Reads reprocessed by TCRdb are summarized as one entry per CDR3 protein sequence, and DNA is absent. The record for this sample contains approximately 460,000 distinct CDR3 sequences. The ten largest account for 7.3% of the sample. Sequencing was done on a sample of blood T cells: a sorted CD56 or NKG2C T cell subset, CD4+ or CD8+ T cells, or bulk PBMC T cells (not recorded which). The origin of the receptors is a woman aged 18 to 75 in good health.

The chain carries TRBV12-3 or TRBV12-4 and TRBJ1-1; TCRdb's D call of TRBD1 is untestable without DNA. This CDR3 is 16 amino acids long. The CDR3 loop is CASSLGTGTMNTEAFF.

The J gene is TRBJ1-1, the V gene TRBV7-9. Germline assignment: CDR1 SEHNR and CDR2 FQNEAQ (reference sequence). The CDR3 sequence is 12 residues long. The CDR3 reads CASSLDPPEAFF.

The J gene is TRBJ1-5, the V gene TRBV28; the TCRdb call, TRBD1, lacks DNA for checking. The CDR3 is 22 residues long. Germline loops: CDR1 MDHEN, CDR2 SYDVKM. This CDR3 is CASTLLRGQGIGRGLSNQPQHF.

The chain is built from TRBV7-2 and TRBJ1-4. The length of the CDR3 is 15 residues. Per germline, CDR1 SGHTA and CDR2 FQGNSA. The CDR3 is CASSSGNGIEEKLFF.

This chain uses TRBV29-1 with TRBJ2-1; TCRdb indicates TRBD2, and absent DNA this call remains unverified. The CDR3 totals 16 residues. Germline lookup yields CDR1 SQVTM and CDR2 ANQGSEA. This chain's CDR3 is CSVWTSGRSSYNEQFF.

The chain carries TRBV4-3 and TRBJ2-1; TCRdb reports TRBD2, a call that lacks DNA to check it against. The CDR3 is 13 amino acids. In germline, CDR1 is LGHNA, CDR2 YSLEER. The CDR3 spells CASSQSLAAEQFF.

The rearrangement uses TRBV20-1 and TRBJ2-7. From germline, CDR1 is DFQATT and CDR2 SNEGSKA (reference sequence). The CDR3 totals 13 residues. This CDR3 reads CSASRTPPYEQYF.

The rearrangement uses TRBV19 and TRBJ1-5; TCRdb proposes TRBD1, but this gene call is untestable without DNA. Germline lookup yields CDR1 LNHDA and CDR2 SQIVND (reference sequence). The CDR3 spans 14 residues. The CDR3 sequence: CASSIEQGGQPQHF.

The chain's CDR3 is CASCRDLNTGELFF. This chain joins TRBV10-1 and TRBJ2-2; lacking DNA, the TRBD2 call made by TCRdb goes unchecked. Germline CDR1 reads WNHNN; CDR2 reads SYGVQD (reference sequence). The CDR3 contains 14 residues.

The chain joins TRBV7-9 to TRBJ2-1. Germline V CDR1 and CDR2: SEHNR, FQNEAQ (reference sequence). This CDR3 has 13 amino acids. Here the CDR3 reads CASSLAGVSEQFF.

The genes are TRBV5-1 and TRBJ2-4; the D call of TRBD2 rests on TCRdb alone, since no DNA is present to check it. The CDR3 sequence is 16 residues long. Germline CDR1 reads SGHRS; CDR2 reads YFSETQ. CDR3 sequence reads: CASSLLAGASANIQYF.

The J gene is TRBJ2-7, the V gene TRBV4-1; TCRdb designates TRBD2, a call that cannot be tested without DNA. In germline, CDR1 is MGHRA, CDR2 YSYEKL. The CDR3 has 13 amino acids. The CDR3 loop reads CASSQAGGPEQYF.

The chain links TRBV9 to TRBJ2-3. The CDR3 loop spans 15 amino acids. CDR1 and CDR2 from the germline V gene are SGDLS and YYNGEE. The CDR3 sequence is CANSVARLSTDTQYF. Variable domain in full (rest from reference TRBV9 and TRBJ2-3): DSGVTQTPKHLITATGQRVTLRCSPRSGDLSVYWYQQSLDQGLQFLIQYYNGEERAKGNILERFSAQQFPDLHSELNLSSLELGDSALYFCANSVARLSTDTQYFGPGTRLTVL.

The chain has TRBV18 and TRBJ1-5; the D call of TRBD1 rests on TCRdb alone, since no DNA is present to check it. Germline CDR1 reads KGHSH; CDR2 reads LQKENI. CDR3 length: 15 amino acids. The CDR3 loop is CASSPDRGGNQPQHF.